These 22 T cell receptor beta chains came from one sample sequenced in a study of blood T cell repertoires in COVID-19. Libraries were prepared by immunoSEQ multiplex PCR; TCRdb keeps only in-frame clonotypes and omits some of them. Here the sample spans 55,000 to 65,000 clones, around 88% being singletons. Material for sequencing was peripheral blood. These receptors were taken from a man between 60 and 75 years old with acute or convalescent COVID-19.

This chain links TRBV7-9 with TRBJ1-6; D possibly corresponds to TRBD1 (5 bases). V was trimmed by 5 bases and J by 10 bases, leaving 9 bases between them. The CDR3 totals 12 residues. Germline V gives CDR1 SEHNR, CDR2 FQNEAQ (reference sequence). As DNA, the CDR3 is TGTGCCAGCAGCGTAGGGGAGTCACCCCTCCACTTT. Its protein product is CASSVGESPLHF.

The chain combines TRBV27 with TRBJ1-6, with TRBD1 matching over 8 bases. CDR1 is MNHEY, CDR2 SMNVEV, per germline (reference sequence). The V and J ends lost 7 bases and 9 bases, in that order; junction bases with no gene match: 8. The CDR3 is 14 residues long. As DNA, the CDR3 is TGTGCCAGCACGGCCGGGACAGGCAGTTCACCCCTCCACTTT. Translation gives CASTAGTGSSPLHF.

This clone was observed a single time. The chain recombines TRBV2 with TRBJ1-1; 7 bases match TRBD1. The trim removed 8 bases at V and 6 bases at J, leaving 9 bases unmatched. The V gene's germline CDR1 is SNHLY and CDR2 FYNNEI. CDR3 length: 13 amino acids. CDR3: CASARRDRAEAFF. CDR3 in DNA: TGTGCCAGCGCACGCAGAGACAGGGCTGAAGCTTTCTTT. Variable domain in full (rest from reference TRBV2 and TRBJ1-1): EPEVTQTPSHQVTQMGQEVILRCVPISNHLYFYWYRQILGQKVEFLVSFYNNEISEKSEIFDDQFSVERPDGSNFTLKIRSTKLEDSAMYFCASARRDRAEAFFGQGTRLTVV.

V usage is TRBV3-1 (or the pseudogene TRBV3-2) and J usage is TRBJ2-1; TRBD2 might be the D (6 bases). Germline loops: CDR1 LGHDT, CDR2 YNNKEL (reference sequence). This CDR3 region has 12 residues. Trimming cost V 4 bases and J 7 bases, with 8 bases left between them. Here the CDR3 DNA reads TGTGCCAGCAGCCTGCTAGCGAATGAGCAGTTCTTC. Protein product: CASSLLANEQFF.

V and J are TRBV27 and TRBJ2-7; D is undetermined. Germline-derived CDR1 and CDR2 are MNHEY and SMNVEV (reference sequence). V shed 3 bases and J shed 3 bases, with 15 bases lying between them. The CDR3 length is 15 residues. DNA of the CDR3: TGTGCCAGCAGTTTGGAGCCCTCCCGTTTCTACGAGCAGTACTTC. Translated: CASSLEPSRFYEQYF.

V and J are TRBV28 and TRBJ2-5; 11 bases are shared with TRBD2. CDR1 is MDHEN, CDR2 SYDVKM, per germline. J was trimmed by 5 bases and V by 6 bases; bases with no gene match: 8. This CDR3 contains 15 residues. The CDR3 region has the DNA TGTGCCAGCAGCCGCCCCCTAGCGGGAGGCGAGACCCAGTACTTC. This gives the protein CASSRPLAGGETQYF.

The CDR3, as DNA: TGTGCCAGTAGTCCTGGGACAGGGGGCTATGGCTACACCTTC. This sequence encodes CASSPGTGGYGYTF. This sequence joins TRBV19 and TRBJ1-2, with 11 bases aligning to TRBD1. The CDR3 sequence is 14 residues long. Germline lookup yields CDR1 LNHDA and CDR2 SQIVND (reference sequence). After removal of 5 bases from V and 4 bases from J, the junction contained 3 bases not matched to a gene. The full variable domain, in which reference TRBV19 and TRBJ1-2 provide the parts outside the CDR3, is DGGITQSPKYLFRKEGQNVTLSCEQNLNHDAMYWYRQDPGQGLRLIYYSQIVNDFQKGDIAEGYSVSREKKESFPLTVTSAQKNPTAFYLCASSPGTGGYGYTFGSGTRLTVV.

The V and J genes are TRBV2 and TRBJ2-5; 11 nucleotides line up with TRBD2. Germline V CDR1 and CDR2: SNHLY, FYNNEI. J lost 7 bases, V lost 6 bases, and 10 bases had no gene match. The CDR3 runs 15 residues. The CDR3 nucleotides are TGTGCCAGCAGCCCTAGCGGGGGGATCGGAGGGACCCAGTACTTC. This sequence encodes CASSPSGGIGGTQYF.

The gene calls are TRBV7-9 and TRBJ2-1; TRBD2 matches at 7 bases. The CDR3 spans 15 residues. After removal of 3 bases from V and 12 bases from J, the junction contained 14 bases not matched to a gene. Germline-derived CDR1 and CDR2 are SEHNR and FQNEAQ (reference sequence). The CDR3 DNA is TGTGCCAGCAGCTTTGGACTAGGACCCAGCATCCCGCAGTTCTTC. Translated: CASSFGLGPSIPQFF.

The V call is TRBV10-3, the J call TRBJ1-6; TRBD1 agrees at 7 bases. This CDR3 contains 14 residues. V was pared by 3 bases and J by 7 bases, with 3 bases of the junction left unmatched. The germline V gene has CDR1 ENHRY and CDR2 SYGVKD. The CDR3 loop is CAISDQGENSPLHF. The CDR3 coding sequence is TGTGCCATCAGTGATCAGGGGGAAAATTCACCCCTCCACTTT.

V and J are TRBV4-1 and TRBJ1-6; D gene unclear. Trimming removed 4 bases from V and 8 bases from J, with 9 bases in between. The CDR3 loop spans 13 amino acids. Germline V gene lookup returns CDR1 MGHRA and CDR2 YSYEKL. The CDR3 DNA sequence: TGCGCCAGCAGCCCAGACCAGGATTCACCCCTCCACTTT. This sequence encodes CASSPDQDSPLHF.

The CDR3 bases are TGCGCCAGCAGTGAGTTAGCGGGAATTGGGTACAATGAGCAGTTCTTC. Its protein is CASSELAGIGYNEQFF. V is TRBV10-1 and J is TRBJ2-1, with 8 bases identical to TRBD2. This CDR3 has 16 residues. V was pared by 1 base and J by 4 bases, with 6 bases of the junction left unmatched. CDR1 WNHNN and CDR2 SYGVQD come from the germline V gene (reference sequence).

The rearrangement links TRBV6-6 to TRBJ1-5; the D gene is possibly TRBD1 (5 bases). Germline-derived CDR1 and CDR2 are MNHNY and SVGAGI (reference sequence). The CDR3 is 13 amino acids. V lost 11 bases to trimming and J lost 2 bases, with 13 bases between them. The CDR3 sequence is CAAGQGGNQPQHF. CDR3 in DNA: TGTGCCGCCGGCCAGGGTGGCAATCAGCCCCAGCATTTT.

V is TRBV29-1 and J is TRBJ2-7; D unresolved. The V gene lost 4 bases and the J gene lost 2 bases, with 6 bases spanning the gap. CDR3 length: 11 amino acids. Germline CDR1 reads SQVTM; CDR2 reads ANQGSEA. The CDR3 DNA reads TGCAGCGTTGGACACACCTACGAGCAGTACTTC. Amino acid sequence: CSVGHTYEQYF.

The chain links TRBV5-4 to TRBJ2-5, with D perhaps TRBD1 (6 bases). Germline V gene lookup returns CDR1 SGHNT and CDR2 YYREEE (reference sequence). The CDR3 has 13 residues. V was trimmed by 4 bases and J by 5 bases, leaving 12 bases between them. CDR3 residues: CASSQGTRETQYF. The CDR3 DNA sequence: TGTGCCAGCAGCCAGGGGACCAGGGAGACCCAGTACTTC.

This clone was counted only a few times. This chain links TRBV28 with TRBJ2-7, with TRBD2 matching over 10 bases. Germline-derived CDR1 and CDR2 are MDHEN and SYDVKM. V lost 2 bases and J lost 3; bases outside the gene matches: 7. This CDR3 contains 16 residues. The CDR3 reads CASSLISSSGSYEQYF. The CDR3 region has the DNA TGTGCCAGCAGTTTAATTTCGTCTAGCGGGAGCTACGAGCAGTACTTC.

This clone was counted a single time. The chain has TRBV10-2 and TRBJ2-5, with D possibly being TRBD1 (8 bases). The length of the CDR3 is 14 residues. Trimming took 6 bases from V and 3 from J, leaving 14 bases between them. Looked up from germline, CDR1 is WSHSY and CDR2 is SAAADI. This CDR3 is CASRSQGGKETQYF. CDR3 DNA sequence: TGCGCCAGCAGGTCACAGGGGGGGAAAGAGACCCAGTACTTC.

This clone is a singleton in its sample. This chain uses TRBV13 with TRBJ1-5; 10 bases align to TRBD1. The length of the CDR3 is 21 residues. Germline CDR1 PRHDT, CDR2 FYEKMQ (reference sequence). V was pared by 3 bases and J by 0 bases, with 17 bases of the junction left unmatched. For the CDR3, the DNA is TGTGCCAGCAGCTTGACAGGGGGCTTCGGCCTGGAGCGATATAGCAATCAGCCCCAGCATTTT. Translated: CASSLTGGFGLERYSNQPQHF.

This chain connects TRBV5-1 to TRBJ2-3; D is ambiguous. Trimming left V 6 bases short and J 0 bases short, with 8 bases between. CDR1 is SGHRS and CDR2 is YFSETQ in the germline V gene. This CDR3 spans 13 amino acids. CDR3 bases: TGCGCCAGCACGGTTGGTAGCACAGATACGCAGTATTTT. It translates to CASTVGSTDTQYF. The whole variable domain, remainder taken from reference TRBV5-1 and TRBJ2-3, is KAGVTQTPRYLIKTRGQQVTLSCSPISGHRSVSWYQQTPGQGLQFLFEYFSETQRNKGNFPGRFSGRQFSNSRSEMNVSTLELGDSALYLCASTVGSTDTQYFGPGTRLTVL.

The chain is built from TRBV28 and TRBJ2-4; TRBD1 matches at 9 bases. With 5 bases clipped from V and 9 bases from J, the junction kept 5 bases outside the gene matches. Germline CDR1 is MDHEN and CDR2 is SYDVKM. The CDR3 contains 13 residues. This CDR3 is CASSGDRAFIQYF. CDR3 DNA: TGTGCCAGCAGTGGGGACAGGGCGTTCATTCAGTACTTC.

This rearrangement joins TRBV11-2 to TRBJ1-2; 9 positions agree with TRBD1. Germline V gene sequence: CDR1 SGHAT, CDR2 FQNNGV. With 6 bases clipped from V and 4 bases from J, the junction kept 3 bases outside the gene matches. This CDR3 comprises 13 residues. CDR3 DNA: TGTGCCAGCAGATCGACAGGGGGCTATGGCTACACCTTC. Its protein product is CASRSTGGYGYTF.

The gene calls are TRBV24-1 and TRBJ1-5; D perhaps matches TRBD1 (6 bases). The CDR3 covers 15 residues. With 4 bases removed from V and 2 bases from J, the gap between germline ends came to 11 bases. CDR1 and CDR2 from the germline V gene are KGHDR and SFDVKD. CDR3 nucleotides: TGTGCCACCAGTGACCCTCGGACAGGCAATCAGCCCCAGCATTTT. Translation: CATSDPRTGNQPQHF.